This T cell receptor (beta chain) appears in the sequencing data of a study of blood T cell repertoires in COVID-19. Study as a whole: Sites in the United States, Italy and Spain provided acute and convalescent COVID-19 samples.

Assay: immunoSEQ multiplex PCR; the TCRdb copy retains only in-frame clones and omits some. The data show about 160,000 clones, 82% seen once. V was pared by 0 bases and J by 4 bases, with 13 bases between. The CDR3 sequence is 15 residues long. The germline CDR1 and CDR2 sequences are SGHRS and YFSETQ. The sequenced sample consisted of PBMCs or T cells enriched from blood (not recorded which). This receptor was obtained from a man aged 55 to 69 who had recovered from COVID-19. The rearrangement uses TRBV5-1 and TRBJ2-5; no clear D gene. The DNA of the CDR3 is TGCGCCAGCAGCTTGGAGACACCCTTGCGAGAGACCCAGTACTTC. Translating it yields CASSLETPLRETQYF.